Only one count was recorded for the clone carrying this T cell receptor beta chain. Antigen: not known. This entry is derived from a study of cytotoxic CD8 clonotypes in ibrutinib-treated CLL. Study-level information: The response samples were taken once patients had been treated for a median of about 12 months, range 6 to 36. The study, taken as a whole, reports: Patients had baseline clonality above age-matched healthy donors, and this clonality moved with circulating CD8+ T-cell counts. Private clonotypes, not public ones, expanded at ibrutinib response.

The method was immunoSEQ multiplex PCR; TCRdb's version includes in-frame clones alone and lacks a portion of them. Of about 68,000 clones listed, roughly 72% are singletons. Sequenced here: PBMCs, sampled after 12 months of ibrutinib treatment. The TCR sequence derives from a human donor with chronic lymphocytic leukemia.

The DNA of the CDR3 is TGTGCCAGCAGTTCCTTACTTGGGACAGGCAATCAGCCCCAGCATTTT. Translation: CASSSLLGTGNQPQHF. The V and J genes are TRBV6-6 and TRBJ1-5, with 7 bases aligning to TRBD1. The CDR3 sequence is 16 residues long. Germline assignment: CDR1 MNHNY and CDR2 SVGAGI (reference sequence). The trim removed 4 bases at V and 2 bases at J, leaving 8 bases unmatched.